This passage covers 21 T cell receptor beta chains from one sample sequenced in a study of CD8 T cells in ankylosing spondylitis. TCRdb re-called the 5' RACE reads with MiXCR, one entry per CDR3 protein. The sample carries about 240,000 distinct CDR3 sequences, around 10% recorded once. Sequenced: blood, either unsorted or a sorted T cell fraction (not recorded which). These receptor sequences come from a male donor with ankylosing spondylitis or in good health (not recorded which).

There are many counts of this clonotype. CDR3 region: CASSELGLAGLNEQFF. The CDR3 nucleotides read TGTGCCAGCAGTGAACTCGGACTAGCGGGGCTTAATGAGCAGTTCTTC. The V call is TRBV28, the J call TRBJ2-1; TRBD2 matches 12 bases. This CDR3 contains 16 residues. With V trimmed by 5 bases and J by 7 bases, 9 bases remained unmatched. Germline-derived CDR1 and CDR2 are MDHEN and SYDVKM.

This clonotype was recorded at least ten times. The chain combines TRBV29-1 with TRBJ1-1; D unresolved. Germline assignment: CDR1 SQVTM and CDR2 ANQGSEA. V lost 8 bases and J 3 bases, leaving 10 bases between the germline ends. There are 11 residues in the CDR3. The CDR3 here is CSFVGDTEAFF. The CDR3 nucleotides read TGCAGCTTCGTTGGGGACACTGAAGCTTTCTTT. Full variable domain (rest looked up from reference TRBV29-1 and TRBJ1-1): SAVISQKPSRDICQRGTSLTIQCQVDSQVTMMFWYRQQPGQSLTLIATANQGSEATYESGFVIDKFPISRPNLTFSTLTVSNMSPEDSSIYLCSFVGDTEAFFGQGTRLTVV.

This chain connects TRBV5-1 to TRBJ2-2; the D gene is possibly TRBD2 (6 bases). Germline loops: CDR1 SGHRS, CDR2 YFSETQ. V lost 4 bases, J lost 6 bases, and 10 bases lay in between. The CDR3 has 13 residues. CDR3 nucleotides: TGCGCCAGCAGCGCCAGGGAGGCCGGGGAGCTGTTTTTT. The encoded protein is CASSAREAGELFF.

This chain connects TRBV7-9 to TRBJ1-1; 8 nucleotides agree with TRBD1. V trimming: 1 base; J trimming: 5 bases; junction bases outside the gene matches: 6. The CDR3 is made up of 15 amino acids. CDR1 is SEHNR, CDR2 FQNEAQ, per germline (reference sequence). Here the CDR3 DNA reads TGTGCCAGCAGCTTAGATCAGGGGGCGATGACTGAAGCTTTCTTT. Amino acids: CASSLDQGAMTEAFF.

This clonotype occurred many times. The chain is built from TRBV20-1 and TRBJ2-1, with TRBD2 identical over 14 bases. The CDR3 consists of 15 residues. In germline, CDR1 is DFQATT, CDR2 SNEGSKA (reference sequence). Losses at the gene ends were 5 bases for V and 8 bases for J; bases not matched to a gene: 8. This CDR3 reads CSAPGTSGSWDEQFF. The DNA for the CDR3 is TGCAGTGCTCCCGGGACTAGCGGGAGTTGGGATGAGCAGTTCTTC.

The table lists this clonotype with many counts. The chain combines TRBV5-1 with TRBJ1-5; TRBD1 matches at 8 bases. The germline V gene has CDR1 SGHRS and CDR2 YFSETQ. The CDR3 totals 15 residues. The junction had 7 bases not matched to a gene; V was cut back by 4 bases and J by 4 bases. CDR3 coding DNA: TGCGCCAGCAGCCCCGGGACAGGAGGTAATCAGCCCCAGCATTTT. Amino acids: CASSPGTGGNQPQHF.

This clonotype was seen only a few times. This sequence joins TRBV30 and TRBJ2-1, with 8 bases aligning to TRBD2. Looked up from germline, CDR1 is GTSNPN and CDR2 is SVGIG (reference sequence). This CDR3 region has 12 residues. V trimming: 0 bases; J trimming: 12 bases; junction bases outside the gene matches: 4. CDR3 loop: CAWSVSLAGQFF. CDR3 nucleotides: TGTGCCTGGAGTGTAAGTCTAGCGGGGCAGTTCTTC.

The chain recombines TRBV29-1 with TRBJ2-1; weak D call: TRBD2 (6 bases). The V end was cut by 6 bases, the J end by 0 bases, with 12 bases between. Germline CDR1 reads SQVTM; CDR2 reads ANQGSEA. CDR3 length equals 14 residues. CDR3 protein: CSVLRGNSYNEQFF. In nucleotides, the CDR3 is TGCAGCGTCCTTCGGGGGAACTCCTACAATGAGCAGTTCTTC.

At least ten counts were recorded for this clonotype. V and J are TRBV20-1 and TRBJ2-1; TRBD2 aligns across 12 bases. Germline CDR1 and CDR2: DFQATT and SNEGSKA (reference sequence). The length of the CDR3 is 16 residues. V trimming: 0 bases; J trimming: 8 bases; junction bases outside the gene matches: 8. CDR3 amino acids: CSARDFGLAGRDEQFF. The CDR3 nucleotides are TGCAGTGCTAGAGACTTTGGACTAGCGGGACGGGATGAGCAGTTCTTC.

This clonotype was seen repeatedly, ten times or more. This chain links TRBV27 with TRBJ2-1, with D perhaps matching TRBD1 (5 bases). CDR3 length equals 14 residues. The V end was cut by 2 bases, the J end by 0 bases, with 5 bases between. In germline, CDR1 is MNHEY, CDR2 SMNVEV (reference sequence). The CDR3 protein is CASSLDSSYNEQFF. The CDR3, as DNA: TGTGCCAGCAGTTTAGACAGCTCCTACAATGAGCAGTTCTTC.

About this clonotype itself: A much larger clone is a single base away; this may be a read error. V gene TRBV12-3 or TRBV12-4 combines with J gene TRBJ2-5; D is ambiguous. The CDR3 totals 14 residues. CDR3 region: CVSSLEGIQGTQYF. The CDR3 DNA sequence: TGTGTCAGCAGTTTAGAAGGTATCCAAGGGACCCAGTACTTC.

This clonotype has ten or more counts. This sequence joins TRBV21-1 and TRBJ1-1; no check of the table's D call, TRBD1, against the DNA was made. TRBV21-1 counts as a pseudogene. The CDR3 extends over 16 amino acids. The CDR3 coding sequence is TGTGCCAGCAGCGAAGAACTGGACAGACTGAACACTGAAGCTTTCTTT. This gives the protein CASSEELDRLNTEAFF.

Ten or more counts support this clonotype. J is TRBJ2-4 and V is TRBV20-1; a weak D match, TRBD1 (5 bases). Germline V gives CDR1 DFQATT, CDR2 SNEGSKA (reference sequence). V was cut by 0 bases and J by 10 bases, with 13 bases left in between. The CDR3 extends over 13 amino acids. This CDR3 is CSARESIQGIQYF. DNA of the CDR3: TGCAGTGCTAGAGAATCCATCCAGGGTATTCAGTACTTC.

The chain employs TRBV5-1 and TRBJ1-6, with D possibly TRBD1 on 5 matching bases. Trimming cost V 4 bases and J 0 bases, with 11 bases left between them. CDR1 and CDR2 (germline): SGHRS, YFSETQ. The CDR3 loop spans 16 amino acids. The CDR3, as DNA: TGCGCCAGCAGCCAAGCAGACAGCTCCTATAATTCACCCCTCCACTTT. As protein: CASSQADSSYNSPLHF.

The J gene is TRBJ2-7, the V gene TRBV7-9; tentative D call: TRBD2 (5 bases). Germline V lookup: CDR1 SEHNR, CDR2 FQNEAQ (reference sequence). The CDR3 length is 14 residues. The V gene lost 1 base and the J gene lost 6 bases, with 13 bases spanning the gap. The CDR3 nucleotides read TGTGCCAGCAGCTTAGGAGGCGGGCCCCGCGAGCAGTACTTC. Translated, it gives CASSLGGGPREQYF.

This clonotype was counted ten times or more. This chain links TRBV5-1 with TRBJ2-2; D is uncertain. Trimming took off 0 bases at V and 4 bases at J, with 7 bases between the two ends. The CDR3 length is 14 residues. Looked up from germline, CDR1 is SGHRS and CDR2 is YFSETQ. CDR3 protein: CASSLDVGTGELFF. The CDR3 DNA is TGCGCCAGCAGCTTGGATGTGGGCACCGGGGAGCTGTTTTTT.

Many counts were recorded for this clonotype. The chain combines TRBV3-1 with TRBJ2-5; D uncertain. CDR1 and CDR2 from the germline V gene are LGHDT and YNNKEL (reference sequence). CDR3 size: 15 residues. V was cut by 2 bases and J by 1 base, with 11 bases left in between. Written as DNA, the CDR3 is TGTGCCAGCAGCCAAAGGGCGGATTTCCAAGAGACCCAGTACTTC. It translates to CASSQRADFQETQYF.

This clonotype was seen many times. V and J are TRBV27 and TRBJ2-7; D unclear. V lost 0 bases and J 3 bases, leaving 6 bases between the germline ends. Germline V gene data show CDR1 as MNHEY and CDR2 as SMNVEV (reference sequence). The CDR3 totals 13 residues. The DNA for the CDR3 is TGTGCCAGCAGTTTATCCGCCCTCTACGAGCAGTACTTC. The encoded protein is CASSLSALYEQYF.

This clonotype was observed many times. The CDR3 nucleotides read TGCGCCAGCAGCTCTGGGGGGACGGGGTCCTACGAGCAGTACTTC. As protein: CASSSGGTGSYEQYF. The genes are TRBV5-1 and TRBJ2-7, with D perhaps TRBD2 (6 bases). Per germline, CDR1 SGHRS and CDR2 YFSETQ. The CDR3 runs to 15 residues. V lost 3 bases to trimming and J lost 1 base, with 14 bases between them. Based on the CDR3 plus reference TRBV5-1 and TRBJ2-7, the full variable domain is KAGVTQTPRYLIKTRGQQVTLSCSPISGHRSVSWYQQTPGQGLQFLFEYFSETQRNKGNFPGRFSGRQFSNSRSEMNVSTLELGDSALYLCASSSGGTGSYEQYFGPGTRLTVT.

The chain has TRBV27 and TRBJ2-4; D tentatively reads TRBD1 or TRBD2 (5 bases each). Trimming stripped 5 bases from V and 9 bases from J, with 17 bases between. CDR3 length equals 14 residues. CDR1 and CDR2 (germline): MNHEY, SMNVEV (reference sequence). CDR3 residues: CASSPTRGEGIQYF. CDR3 coding DNA: TGTGCCAGCAGTCCGACGAGGGGTGAAGGCATTCAGTACTTC.

This clonotype was seen many times. This chain links TRBV20-1 with TRBJ2-7; TRBD1 matches 8 bases. The CDR3 loop spans 14 amino acids. Trimming at V came to 4 bases and at J to 6 bases, leaving 11 bases not matched to a gene. Germline loops: CDR1 DFQATT, CDR2 SNEGSKA (reference sequence). The CDR3 sequence: CSATSTGVWSEQYF. CDR3 bases: TGCAGTGCTACCTCGACAGGGGTCTGGTCCGAGCAGTACTTC.